These T cell receptor beta chains were read from a single sample in a study of cytomegalovirus exposure and HLA in healthy donors. This table comes from immunoSEQ multiplex PCR, and its TCRdb copy is limited to in-frame clones, with some not included. Of 90,000 to 120,000 clones listed, about three quarters are singletons. The sequencing input was PBMCs. These receptors originate from a female donor in good health and CMV-seropositive. Each CDR3 is given with its conserved first and last residue. Rows give clone size only sometimes, using once, few, many, or a class for an expanded clone.

v_gene: TRBV7-2; j_gene: TRBJ1-1; abundance: .; CDR3aa: CASSPTGVEAFF
v_gene: TRBV2; j_gene: TRBJ1-3; abundance: once; CDR3aa: CASGEGHLGNTIYF
v_gene: TRBV7-2; j_gene: TRBJ2-3; abundance: .; CDR3aa: CASSLSPAGGTDTQYF
v_gene: TRBV27; j_gene: TRBJ2-7; abundance: .; CDR3aa: CASSLSIDSGLYPREQYF
v_gene: TRBV9; j_gene: TRBJ2-2; abundance: .; CDR3aa: CASRRDTGELFF
v_gene: TRBV7-9; j_gene: TRBJ2-5; abundance: .; CDR3aa: CASSLGVAGGETQYF
v_gene: TRBV5-1; j_gene: TRBJ2-5; abundance: few; CDR3aa: CASSLAPGGAGETQYF
v_gene: TRBV4-1; j_gene: TRBJ2-3; abundance: .; CDR3aa: CASSPSGRALSDTQYF
v_gene: TRBV19; j_gene: TRBJ2-6; abundance: .; CDR3aa: CASSRQFNSGANVLTF
v_gene: TRBV27; j_gene: TRBJ1-5; abundance: .; CDR3aa: CASSSQGRTPQHF
v_gene: TRBV19; j_gene: TRBJ2-2; abundance: .; CDR3aa: CASSITVTGELFF
v_gene: TRBV28; j_gene: TRBJ2-1; abundance: .; CDR3aa: CASRRGQGSYNEQFF
v_gene: TRBV5-1; j_gene: TRBJ1-1; abundance: .; CDR3aa: CASSWGQGKMTEAFF
v_gene: TRBV29-1; j_gene: TRBJ1-1; abundance: .; CDR3aa: CSVCTFSNTEAFF
v_gene: TRBV7-6; j_gene: TRBJ1-4; abundance: .; CDR3aa: CASSSGQGAPNEKLFF
v_gene: TRBV9; j_gene: TRBJ1-4; abundance: .; CDR3aa: CASSAVGNEKLFF
v_gene: TRBV5-1; j_gene: TRBJ1-2; abundance: .; CDR3aa: CASSLDGISTGGPYGYTF
v_gene: TRBV7-8; j_gene: TRBJ1-1; abundance: .; CDR3aa: CASSSRTGVRVEAFF
v_gene: TRBV18; j_gene: TRBJ2-7; abundance: .; CDR3aa: CASSPNSYEQYF
v_gene: TRBV6-1; j_gene: TRBJ1-5; abundance: .; CDR3aa: CASSEATTIQNQPQHF
v_gene: TRBV20-1; j_gene: TRBJ2-7; abundance: .; CDR3aa: CSAGSSYEQYF
v_gene: TRBV4-3; j_gene: TRBJ2-5; abundance: few; CDR3aa: CASSQDRTGETQYF
v_gene: TRBV28; j_gene: TRBJ2-1; abundance: .; CDR3aa: CASSLGSGRVFF
v_gene: TRBV7-2; j_gene: .; abundance: .; CDR3aa: CASSLGLAVWYEQYF
v_gene: TRBV30; j_gene: TRBJ1-2; abundance: .; CDR3aa: CAWSVLGLERGPSNYGYTF
v_gene: TRBV10-1; j_gene: TRBJ2-2; abundance: .; CDR3aa: CASSDVQGFRTGELFF
v_gene: TRBV28; j_gene: TRBJ2-7; abundance: .; CDR3aa: CASSLGGAHYEQYF
v_gene: TRBV5-5; j_gene: .; abundance: .; CDR3aa: CASSPLKVAGVWGSYEQYF
v_gene: TRBV7-6; j_gene: TRBJ1-1; abundance: .; CDR3aa: CASSSGTGGQTEAFF
v_gene: TRBV28; j_gene: TRBJ1-5; abundance: .; CDR3aa: CASSGGDSNQPQHF
v_gene: TRBV19; j_gene: TRBJ1-5; abundance: .; CDR3aa: CASSIGRGHNQPQHF
v_gene: TRBV5-1; j_gene: TRBJ2-1; abundance: .; CDR3aa: CASSFSSGDIYNEQFF
v_gene: TRBV19; j_gene: TRBJ1-2; abundance: .; CDR3aa: CASTQDRVNYGYTF
v_gene: TRBV30; j_gene: TRBJ1-1; abundance: .; CDR3aa: CAWSFSGGRAFF
v_gene: TRBV7-2; j_gene: TRBJ2-2; abundance: few; CDR3aa: CASSLINLNTGELFF
v_gene: TRBV18; j_gene: TRBJ1-5; abundance: .; CDR3aa: CASSPDSYSNQPQHF
v_gene: TRBV7-8; j_gene: TRBJ2-7; abundance: .; CDR3aa: CASSPDRGPYEQYF
v_gene: TRBV5-4; j_gene: TRBJ1-4; abundance: .; CDR3aa: CASSFGTRNEKLFF
v_gene: TRBV5-1; j_gene: TRBJ1-6; abundance: once; CDR3aa: CASSPGEYNNSPLHF
v_gene: TRBV1; j_gene: TRBJ1-4; abundance: .; CDR3aa: CTSSCPRGTTNEKLFF
v_gene: TRBV28; j_gene: TRBJ1-3; abundance: .; CDR3aa: CASSSPRGHGNTIYF
v_gene: TRBV12-5; j_gene: TRBJ1-2; abundance: .; CDR3aa: CASGLGPRGAGELSHGYTF
v_gene: TRBV27; j_gene: TRBJ2-1; abundance: .; CDR3aa: CASSSRTSGMRLYNEQFF
v_gene: TRBV6-1; j_gene: TRBJ2-4; abundance: .; CDR3aa: CASSWDRFQYF
v_gene: TRBV7-6; j_gene: TRBJ1-1; abundance: .; CDR3aa: CASSSGAGFGTEAFF
v_gene: TRBV6-5; j_gene: TRBJ1-4; abundance: .; CDR3aa: CASSSGGSDEKLFF
v_gene: TRBV6-5; j_gene: TRBJ1-5; abundance: .; CDR3aa: CASSLDRGTNQPQHF
v_gene: TRBV10-3; j_gene: TRBJ2-3; abundance: .; CDR3aa: CAIRAESGTGSTDTQYF
v_gene: TRBV6-1; j_gene: TRBJ2-3; abundance: few; CDR3aa: CASSRGQATDTQYF
v_gene: TRBV6-6; j_gene: TRBJ2-3; abundance: few; CDR3aa: CASSYLSSGTQYF